This T cell receptor beta chain originates from a study of blood T cell repertoires in COVID-19. The overall study: The United States, Italy and Spain supplied acute and convalescent COVID-19 samples.

This clone was seen a handful of times. The CDR3 length is 14 residues. Germline CDR1 reads LNHDA; CDR2 reads SQIVND (reference sequence). Trimming left V 5 bases short and J 7 bases short, with 14 bases between. Authors' analysis steps: Reference gene primer amplification gave estimated nucleated cell counts. Clones were sequenced by immunoSEQ multiplex PCR, and TCRdb holds only the in-frame ones, with some missing. That table is the source of V, J and clone size, and D and trimming were worked out from the DNA. The sample consists of roughly 130,000 clones, 82% of them appearing once. J is TRBJ1-4 and V is TRBV19; tentative D call: TRBD1 (6 bases). The origin of this receptor is a woman in her 70s with acute or convalescent COVID-19. The sequenced material came from peripheral blood. DNA for the CDR3: TGTGCCAGTAGTGGGGGCGCGGGAGGTGAAAAACTGTTTTTT. It encodes CASSGGAGGEKLFF. Based on the CDR3 plus reference TRBV19 and TRBJ1-4, the full variable domain is DGGITQSPKYLFRKEGQNVTLSCEQNLNHDAMYWYRQDPGQGLRLIYYSQIVNDFQKGDIAEGYSVSREKKESFPLTVTSAQKNPTAFYLCASSGGAGGEKLFFGSGTQLSVL.